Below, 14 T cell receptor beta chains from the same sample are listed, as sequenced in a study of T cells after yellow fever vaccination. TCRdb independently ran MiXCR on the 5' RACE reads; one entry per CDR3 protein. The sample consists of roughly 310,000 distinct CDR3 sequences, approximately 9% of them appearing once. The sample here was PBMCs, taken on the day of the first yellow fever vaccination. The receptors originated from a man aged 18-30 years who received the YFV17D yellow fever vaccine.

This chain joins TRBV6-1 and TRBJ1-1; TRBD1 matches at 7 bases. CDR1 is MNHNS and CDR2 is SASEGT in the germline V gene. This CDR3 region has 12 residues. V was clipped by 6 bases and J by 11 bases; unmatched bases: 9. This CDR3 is CASRAYRGEAFF. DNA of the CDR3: TGTGCCAGCAGGGCGTACAGGGGAGAGGCTTTCTTT.

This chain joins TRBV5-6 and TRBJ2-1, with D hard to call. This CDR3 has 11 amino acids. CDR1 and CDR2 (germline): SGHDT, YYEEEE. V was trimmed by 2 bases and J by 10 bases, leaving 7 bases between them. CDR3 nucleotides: TGTGCCAGCAGCTTAGAGTTGGAGCAGTTCTTC. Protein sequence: CASSLELEQFF.

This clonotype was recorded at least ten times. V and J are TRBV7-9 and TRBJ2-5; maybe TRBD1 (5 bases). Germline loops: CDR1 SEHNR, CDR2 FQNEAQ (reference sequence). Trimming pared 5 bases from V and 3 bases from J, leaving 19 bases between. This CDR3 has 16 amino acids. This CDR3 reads CASSDPDRGIEETQYF. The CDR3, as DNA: TGTGCCAGCAGCGACCCCGACAGAGGAATAGAAGAGACCCAGTACTTC.

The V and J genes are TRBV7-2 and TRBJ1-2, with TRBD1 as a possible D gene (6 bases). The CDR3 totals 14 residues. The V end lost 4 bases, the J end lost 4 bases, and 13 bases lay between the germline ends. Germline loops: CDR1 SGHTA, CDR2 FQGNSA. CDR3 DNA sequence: TGTGCCAGCAGCTATTTTAGGGACACCTATGGCTACACCTTC. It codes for CASSYFRDTYGYTF.

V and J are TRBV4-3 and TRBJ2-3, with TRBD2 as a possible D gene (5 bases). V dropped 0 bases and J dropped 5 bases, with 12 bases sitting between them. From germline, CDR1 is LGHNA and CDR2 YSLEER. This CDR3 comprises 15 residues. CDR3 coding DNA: TGCGCCAGCAGCCAAGATAGATCGGCGGGAGATACGCAGTATTTT. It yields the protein CASSQDRSAGDTQYF.

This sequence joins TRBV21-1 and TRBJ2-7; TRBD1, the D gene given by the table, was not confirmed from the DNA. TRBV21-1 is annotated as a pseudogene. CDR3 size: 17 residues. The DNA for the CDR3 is TGTGCCAGCAGCAAAGAGCGGACAGGGGTTTCGTGCTACGAGCAGTACGTC. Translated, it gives CASSKERTGVSCYEQYV.

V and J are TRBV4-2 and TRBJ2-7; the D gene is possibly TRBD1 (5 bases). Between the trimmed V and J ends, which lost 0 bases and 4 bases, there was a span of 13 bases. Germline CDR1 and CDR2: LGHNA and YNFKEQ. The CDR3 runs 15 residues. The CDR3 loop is CASSQDRVPHYEQYF. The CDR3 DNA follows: TGTGCCAGCAGCCAAGACAGGGTCCCCCATTACGAGCAGTACTTC.

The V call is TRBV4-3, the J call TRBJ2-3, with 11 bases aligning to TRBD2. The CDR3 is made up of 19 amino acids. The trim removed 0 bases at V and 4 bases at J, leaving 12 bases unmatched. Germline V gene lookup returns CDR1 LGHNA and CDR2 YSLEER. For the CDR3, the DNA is TGCGCCAGCAGCCAAGATGGTGCGCTAGCGGGGGGAATTTCAGATACGCAGTATTTT. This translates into CASSQDGALAGGISDTQYF.

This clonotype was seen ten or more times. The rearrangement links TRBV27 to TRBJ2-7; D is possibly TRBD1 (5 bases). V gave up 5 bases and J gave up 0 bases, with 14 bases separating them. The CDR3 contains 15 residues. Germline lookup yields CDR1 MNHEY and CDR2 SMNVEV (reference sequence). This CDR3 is CASSPRPGPSYEQYV. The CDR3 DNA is TGTGCCAGCAGTCCCCGGCCAGGGCCCTCCTACGAGCAGTACGTC.

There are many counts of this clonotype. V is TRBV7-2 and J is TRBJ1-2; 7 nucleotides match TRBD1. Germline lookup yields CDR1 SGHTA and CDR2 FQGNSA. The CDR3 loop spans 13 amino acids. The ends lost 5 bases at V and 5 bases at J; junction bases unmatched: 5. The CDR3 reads CASSPEGAYGYTF. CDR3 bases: TGTGCCAGCAGCCCTGAGGGGGCGTATGGCTACACCTTC.

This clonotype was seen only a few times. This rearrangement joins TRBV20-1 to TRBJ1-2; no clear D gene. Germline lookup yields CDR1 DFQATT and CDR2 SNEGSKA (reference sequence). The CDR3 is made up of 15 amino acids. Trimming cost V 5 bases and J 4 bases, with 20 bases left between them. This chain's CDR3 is CSAPNRVRLPYGYTF. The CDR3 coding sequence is TGCAGTGCTCCTAACCGCGTCAGGCTTCCCTATGGCTACACCTTC.

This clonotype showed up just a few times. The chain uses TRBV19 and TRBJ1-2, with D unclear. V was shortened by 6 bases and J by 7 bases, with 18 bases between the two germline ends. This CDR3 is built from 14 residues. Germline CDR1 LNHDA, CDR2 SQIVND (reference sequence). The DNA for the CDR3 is TGTGCCAGTAGCCAGCCGGGAGGACCGCGTGGCTACACCTTC. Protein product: CASSQPGGPRGYTF.

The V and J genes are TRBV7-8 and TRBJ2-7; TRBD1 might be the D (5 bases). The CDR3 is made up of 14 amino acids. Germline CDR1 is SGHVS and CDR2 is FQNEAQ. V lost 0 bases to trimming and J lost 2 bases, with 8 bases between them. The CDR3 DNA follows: TGTGCCAGCAGCTTAGCACGGACACCCTACGAGCAGTACTTC. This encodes CASSLARTPYEQYF. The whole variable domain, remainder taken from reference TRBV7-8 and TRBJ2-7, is GAGVSQSPRYKVAKRGQDVALRCDPISGHVSLFWYQQALGQGPEFLTYFQNEAQLDKSGLPSDRFFAERPEGSVSTLKIQRTQQEDSAVYLCASSLARTPYEQYFGPGTRLTVT.

The DNA for the CDR3 is TGTGCCAGCAGCTTAACTTTTGGATCTTCCTACGAGCAGTACTTC. This codes for CASSLTFGSSYEQYF. This chain connects TRBV7-2 to TRBJ2-7, with D hard to call. The CDR3 is 15 residues long. Trimming shortened V by 2 bases and J by 1 base, and 12 bases separated the two germline ends. CDR1 SGHTA and CDR2 FQGNSA come from the germline V gene. Combining the CDR3 with reference TRBV7-2 and TRBJ2-7 gives the whole variable domain GAGVSQSPSNKVTEKGKDVELRCDPISGHTALYWYRQSLGQGLEFLIYFQGNSAPDKSGLPSDRFSAERTGGSVSTLTIQRTQQEDSAVYLCASSLTFGSSYEQYFGPGTRLTVT.